This is a list of T cell receptor beta chains from one sample in a study of blood T cell repertoires in COVID-19. This table comes from immunoSEQ multiplex PCR, and its TCRdb copy is limited to in-frame clones, with some not included. Among 55,000 to 65,000 clones listed, 65% to 80% were seen once. The sequenced sample consisted of peripheral blood. Every receptor here comes from a man aged 55 to 70 with acute or convalescent COVID-19. The CDR3 runs from the conserved cysteine through the conserved F or W. The D gene is left open where the match is weak. Rows give clone size only sometimes, using once, few, many, or a class for an expanded clone.

clone size: -
D gene: -
J gene: TRBJ2-4
V gene: TRBV19
CDR3 DNA: TGTGCCAGTAGTAGGACGCGGGGGCGGAACATTCAGTACTTC
CDR3 protein: CASSRTRGRNIQYF

clone size: -
D gene: -
J gene: TRBJ1-2
V gene: TRBV19
CDR3 DNA: TGTGCCAGTAGTATAGAGGGAGGGACCTATGGCTACACCTTC
CDR3 protein: CASSIEGGTYGYTF

clone size: -
D gene: -
J gene: TRBJ1-1
V gene: TRBV2
CDR3 DNA: TGTGCCAGCAGTGAGTCAAGGGGGACTGAAGCTTTCTTT
CDR3 protein: CASSESRGTEAFF

clone size: -
D gene: -
J gene: TRBJ2-3
V gene: TRBV5-4
CDR3 DNA: TGTGCCAGCAGCTTCCCCGGGAGCACAGATACGCAGTATTTT
CDR3 protein: CASSFPGSTDTQYF

clone size: few
D gene: -
J gene: TRBJ2-2
V gene: TRBV3-1/TRBV3-2
CDR3 DNA: TGTGCCAGCAGCCAAGGGGGCCGAGGAACCGGGGAGCTGTTTTTT
CDR3 protein: CASSQGGRGTGELFF

clone size: -
D gene: TRBD2
J gene: TRBJ2-2
V gene: TRBV6-5
CDR3 DNA: TGTGCCAGCAGACGAGCGGGAGAAGCCGGGGAGCTGTTTTTT
CDR3 protein: CASRRAGEAGELFF

clone size: -
D gene: -
J gene: TRBJ2-2
V gene: TRBV11-2
CDR3 DNA: TGTGCCAGCAGCTCCAGCGGGACAGGAAGCGCCGGGGAGCTGTTTTTT
CDR3 protein: CASSSSGTGSAGELFF

clone size: -
D gene: -
J gene: TRBJ2-2
V gene: TRBV7-3
CDR3 DNA: TGTGCCAGCAGCTTAAGTTCAGGGGGAGGCACCGGGGAGCTGTTTTTT
CDR3 protein: CASSLSSGGGTGELFF

clone size: -
D gene: TRBD2
J gene: TRBJ2-7
V gene: TRBV5-6
CDR3 DNA: TGTGCCAGCAGCTTGCTCGGGAGGGCCTACGAGCAGTACTTC
CDR3 protein: CASSLLGRAYEQYF

clone size: -
D gene: TRBD1
J gene: TRBJ1-4
V gene: TRBV7-2
CDR3 DNA: TGTGCCAGCAGACCAGGGGGCGCCTCCCTTAATGAAAAACTGTTTTTT
CDR3 protein: CASRPGGASLNEKLFF

clone size: few
D gene: -
J gene: TRBJ1-6
V gene: TRBV18
CDR3 DNA: TGTGCCAGCTCACCAGGGGCGGGATCACCCCTCCACTTT
CDR3 protein: CASSPGAGSPLHF

clone size: -
D gene: TRBD1
J gene: TRBJ1-1
V gene: TRBV19
CDR3 DNA: TGTGCCAGTAGAGAACAGGGGCGCCTCAACACTGAAGCTTTCTTT
CDR3 protein: CASREQGRLNTEAFF

clone size: -
D gene: TRBD1
J gene: TRBJ2-5
V gene: TRBV28
CDR3 DNA: TGTGCCAGCAGCAGACAGGGGCCGGCCCAGTACTTC
CDR3 protein: CASSRQGPAQYF

clone size: -
D gene: -
J gene: TRBJ1-2
V gene: TRBV12-5
CDR3 DNA: TGTGCTAGTGGGAGGGACTTCTCTTATGGCTACACCTTC
CDR3 protein: CASGRDFSYGYTF

clone size: -
D gene: TRBD2
J gene: TRBJ2-1
V gene: TRBV29-1
CDR3 DNA: TGCAGCGCTGAAGACGGAATGAAGAAGCGGGGAAAATACAATGAGCAGTTCTTC
CDR3 protein: CSAEDGMKKRGKYNEQFF

clone size: -
D gene: -
J gene: TRBJ1-5
V gene: TRBV24-1
CDR3 DNA: TGTGCCACCAGTGATTCGTACGGGGTCAATCAGCCCCAGCATTTT
CDR3 protein: CATSDSYGVNQPQHF

clone size: -
D gene: -
J gene: TRBJ2-7
V gene: TRBV10-3
CDR3 DNA: TGTGCCAGCGCAAGCGGTTCCTACGAGCAGTACTTC
CDR3 protein: CASASGSYEQYF

clone size: -
D gene: -
J gene: TRBJ2-7
V gene: TRBV4-1
CDR3 DNA: TGCGCCAGCAGCCGAGGCATGGCGCTGAGCCCCTACGAGCAATACTTC
CDR3 protein: CASSRGMALSPYEQYF

clone size: once
D gene: TRBD1
J gene: TRBJ1-1
V gene: TRBV15
CDR3 DNA: TGTGCCACCAGCAGAGAAAGGACAGGAATCACTGAAGCTTTCTTT
CDR3 protein: CATSRERTGITEAFF

clone size: few
D gene: -
J gene: TRBJ2-7
V gene: TRBV30
CDR3 DNA: TGTGCCTGGAATGGCAGGGTAGGGTACGAGCAGTACTTC
CDR3 protein: CAWNGRVGYEQYF

clone size: -
D gene: TRBD2
J gene: TRBJ2-7
V gene: TRBV5-1
CDR3 DNA: TGCGCCAGCAGCAGAGCTAGCGGGGGAGGCCCCGGGGAGCAGTACTTC
CDR3 protein: CASSRASGGGPGEQYF

clone size: few
D gene: TRBD2
J gene: TRBJ2-2
V gene: TRBV7-2
CDR3 DNA: TGTGCCAGCAGGGAACGGACTAGCCCCGGGGAGCTGTTTTTT
CDR3 protein: CASRERTSPGELFF

clone size: few
D gene: TRBD1
J gene: TRBJ2-4
V gene: TRBV27
CDR3 DNA: TGTGCCAGCAGTGTCAGGACAGGTTGGGACATTCAGTACTTC
CDR3 protein: CASSVRTGWDIQYF

clone size: -
D gene: -
J gene: TRBJ1-4
V gene: TRBV29-1
CDR3 DNA: TGCAGCGGGCTTGGGGGGGATGAAAAACTGTTTTTT
CDR3 protein: CSGLGGDEKLFF

clone size: -
D gene: -
J gene: TRBJ1-1
V gene: TRBV11-2
CDR3 DNA: TGTGCCAGCAGCCTAACCCTCACTGAAGCTTTCTTT
CDR3 protein: CASSLTLTEAFF

clone size: -
D gene: -
J gene: TRBJ2-3
V gene: TRBV6-1
CDR3 DNA: TGTGCCAGCAGTGACGTGGGGGCAGTCACAGATACGCAGTATTTT
CDR3 protein: CASSDVGAVTDTQYF

clone size: -
D gene: TRBD2
J gene: TRBJ2-5
V gene: TRBV15
CDR3 DNA: TGTGCCACCAGCAGAGATCATGCTAGCGGAGAGACCCAGTACTTC
CDR3 protein: CATSRDHASGETQYF

clone size: few
D gene: TRBD2
J gene: TRBJ2-1
V gene: TRBV7-9
CDR3 DNA: TGTGCCAGCAGCAGTGGGAGCGGGAGGTTGAATGAGCAGTTCTTC
CDR3 protein: CASSSGSGRLNEQFF

clone size: once
D gene: TRBD1
J gene: TRBJ1-2
V gene: TRBV5-4
CDR3 DNA: TGTGCCAGCAGCCTTGGACAGGGCTCCTATGGCTACACCTTC
CDR3 protein: CASSLGQGSYGYTF

clone size: few
D gene: -
J gene: TRBJ2-7
V gene: TRBV19
CDR3 DNA: TGTGCCAGTAGTATCGACGGGTTTATCTACGAGCAGTACTTC
CDR3 protein: CASSIDGFIYEQYF

clone size: -
D gene: TRBD2
J gene: TRBJ2-7
V gene: TRBV5-1
CDR3 DNA: TGCGCCAGCAGCTTGGAGACTAGCGCCTCCTACGAGCAGTACTTC
CDR3 protein: CASSLETSASYEQYF

clone size: -
D gene: -
J gene: TRBJ1-2
V gene: TRBV25-1
CDR3 DNA: TGTGCCAGCAGTGCCGGTTATGGCTACACCTTC
CDR3 protein: CASSAGYGYTF

clone size: -
D gene: TRBD1
J gene: TRBJ2-1
V gene: TRBV5-1
CDR3 DNA: TGCGCCAGCAGCATCGGACAGGGTGGTGAGCAGTTCTTC
CDR3 protein: CASSIGQGGEQFF

clone size: -
D gene: -
J gene: TRBJ2-7
V gene: TRBV28
CDR3 DNA: TGTGCCAGCAGTTTAGTTGGCCACTCCTACGAGCAGTACTTC
CDR3 protein: CASSLVGHSYEQYF

clone size: once
D gene: TRBD2
J gene: TRBJ2-1
V gene: TRBV7-7
CDR3 DNA: TGTGCTAGCAGCTTCACCCAGCGGGGAGAGCAGTTCTTC
CDR3 protein: CASSFTQRGEQFF

clone size: few
D gene: -
J gene: TRBJ1-2
V gene: TRBV7-9
CDR3 DNA: TGTGCCAGCAGCTCCCGAGGAAGTGGCTACACCTTC
CDR3 protein: CASSSRGSGYTF